These 8 T cell receptor beta chains share one sample of origin, sequenced in a study of T cells in Graves' hyperthyroidism and ophthalmopathy. Regions amplified from RNA transcripts were the TCR beta CDR3 regions. Using the HTBI primer set, a first-round RT-PCR was run on the TCR CDR3. In TCRdb, the multiplex PCR reads were re-called with MiXCR into one record per CDR3 protein. The table lists roughly 570,000 distinct CDR3 sequences, around 46% of them singletons. Sequencing used peripheral blood or thyroid tissue (not recorded which). The receptors here all came from an adult woman with Graves' disease, either hyperthyroidism or ophthalmopathy (not recorded which).

The chain links TRBV2 to TRBJ1-5; no firm D call. The CDR3 loop spans 14 amino acids. Germline CDR1 reads SNHLY; CDR2 reads FYNNEI. Trimming took 4 bases from V and 6 from J, leaving 13 bases between them. CDR3 coding DNA: TGTGCCAGCAGTGGTAGAGGGAGGGCTCAGCCCCAGCATTTT. It is translated as CASSGRGRAQPQHF. Complete variable domain (other parts from reference TRBV2 and TRBJ1-5): EPEVTQTPSHQVTQMGQEVILRCVPISNHLYFYWYRQILGQKVEFLVSFYNNEISEKSEIFDDQFSVERPDGSNFTLKIRSTKLEDSAMYFCASSGRGRAQPQHFGDGTRLSIL.

This clonotype was picked up many times. The V call is TRBV12-3 or TRBV12-4, the J call TRBJ2-7; TRBD2 matches 11 bases. This CDR3 region has 15 residues. V lost 2 bases to trimming and J lost 3 bases; unmatched junction nucleotides: 3. In nucleotides, the CDR3 is TGTGCCAGCAGTTTAAGGCTAGCGGGAGGCTACGAGCAGTACTTC. This gives the protein CASSLRLAGGYEQYF.

This clonotype has at least ten counts. J is TRBJ2-5 and V is TRBV3-1; weak D call: TRBD1 (5 bases). Germline V lookup: CDR1 LGHDT, CDR2 YNNKEL (reference sequence). The CDR3 has 11 residues. CDR3 nucleotide sequence: TGTGTTGTTTTGCAGGGAGAGACCCAGTACTTC. This encodes CVVLQGETQYF.

The chain has TRBV29-1 and TRBJ2-2, with D perhaps matching TRBD1 (5 bases). The germline CDR1 and CDR2 sequences are SQVTM and ANQGSEA. The V and J ends lost 4 bases and 6 bases respectively, with 9 bases between them. The CDR3 runs to 12 residues. CDR3 amino acids: CSVVGHSGELFF. The CDR3 DNA reads as TGCAGCGTTGTGGGGCACTCCGGGGAGCTGTTTTTT.

In its sample, this clonotype was seen many times. The chain couples TRBV10-2 to TRBJ1-5; 7 bases align to TRBD1. V lost 4 bases, J lost 4 bases, and 7 bases stayed unmatched. The germline CDR1 and CDR2 sequences are WSHSY and SAAADI. This CDR3 contains 15 residues. CDR3 sequence reads: CASSATDRWNQPQHF. CDR3 coding DNA: TGCGCCAGCAGTGCTACGGACAGGTGGAATCAGCCCCAGCATTTT.

The genes are TRBV30 and TRBJ1-4; the D gene is possibly TRBD1 (5 bases). The CDR3 length is 15 residues. The germline V gene encodes CDR1 GTSNPN and CDR2 SVGIG (reference sequence). Trimming stripped 0 bases from V and 6 bases from J, with 14 bases between. DNA for the CDR3: TGTGCCTGGAGTGTTCCTGGGGCTTGGGATGAAAAACTGTTTTTT. Amino acid sequence: CAWSVPGAWDEKLFF.

The rearrangement links TRBV5-1 to TRBJ2-5; 10 bases line up with TRBD2. The end of the DNA fits TRBJ2-1 better, so the J call may be wrong. The germline V gene encodes CDR1 SGHRS and CDR2 YFSETQ. This CDR3 has 14 residues. CDR3 amino acids: CASSLALAGDEQFF. CDR3 sequence (DNA): TGCGCCAGCAGCTTGGCCCTAGCGGGAGATGAGCAGTTCTTC.

This clonotype has more than one count but fewer than ten. This rearrangement joins TRBV5-8 to TRBJ2-3; perhaps TRBD2 as D (6 bases). V gave up 4 bases and J gave up 2 bases, with 14 bases separating them. Germline V gene lookup returns CDR1 SGHTS and CDR2 YDEGEE. The CDR3 sequence is 15 residues long. This CDR3 reads CASSGPGLNTDTQYF. The DNA of the CDR3 is TGTGCCAGCAGCGGACCGGGACTGAACACAGATACGCAGTATTTT.